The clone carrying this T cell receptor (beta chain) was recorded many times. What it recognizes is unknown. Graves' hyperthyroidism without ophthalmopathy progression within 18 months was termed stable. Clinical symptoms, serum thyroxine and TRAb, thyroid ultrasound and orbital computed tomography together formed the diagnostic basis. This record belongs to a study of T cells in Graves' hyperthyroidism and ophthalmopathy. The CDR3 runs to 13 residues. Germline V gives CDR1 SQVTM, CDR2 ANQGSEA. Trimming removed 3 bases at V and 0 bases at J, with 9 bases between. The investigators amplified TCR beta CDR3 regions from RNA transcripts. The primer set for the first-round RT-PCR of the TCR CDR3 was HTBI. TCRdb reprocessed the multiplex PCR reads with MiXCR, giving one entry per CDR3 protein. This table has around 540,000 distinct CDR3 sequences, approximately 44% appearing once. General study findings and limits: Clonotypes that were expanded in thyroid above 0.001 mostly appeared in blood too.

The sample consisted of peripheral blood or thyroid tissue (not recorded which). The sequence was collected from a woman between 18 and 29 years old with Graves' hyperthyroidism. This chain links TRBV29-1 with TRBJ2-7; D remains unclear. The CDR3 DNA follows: TGCAGCGTTGAGGCTTCAGGCTCCTACGAGCAGTACTTC. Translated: CSVEASGSYEQYF.